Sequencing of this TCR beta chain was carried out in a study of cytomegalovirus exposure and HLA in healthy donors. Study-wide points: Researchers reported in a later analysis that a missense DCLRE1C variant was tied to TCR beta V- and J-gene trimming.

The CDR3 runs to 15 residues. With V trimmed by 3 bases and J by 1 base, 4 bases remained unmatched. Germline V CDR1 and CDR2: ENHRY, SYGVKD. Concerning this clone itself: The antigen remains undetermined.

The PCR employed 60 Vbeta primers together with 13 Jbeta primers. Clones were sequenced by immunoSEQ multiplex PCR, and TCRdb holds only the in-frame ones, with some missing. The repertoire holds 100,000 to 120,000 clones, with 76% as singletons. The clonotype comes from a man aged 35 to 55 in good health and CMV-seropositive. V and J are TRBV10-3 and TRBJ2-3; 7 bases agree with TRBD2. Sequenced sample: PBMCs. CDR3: CAISEWRERTDTQYF. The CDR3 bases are TGTGCCATCAGTGAATGGCGGGAGCGCACAGATACGCAGTATTTT.